This TCR beta chain originates from a study of regulatory T cells in long-lasting Graves disease. Overall study context: It was over 5 years of antithyroid drugs, with positive TSH receptor antibodies, that meant persistent Graves' disease.

Time point given: persistent/refractory GD, antithyroid drugs over 5 years with positive TRAb. Following extraction of RNA from PBMCs, that RNA was used to make the TCR library. The authors built TCR beta libraries using iRepertoire HTBI primers and Arm-PCR of CDR3 regions. Via MiXCR, TCRdb re-called the multiplex PCR reads, giving one row per CDR3 protein. The repertoire has about 290,000 distinct CDR3 sequences, 20% to 25% of them found once; the top ten carry around 50%. The CDR3 runs 23 residues. Deletions cut 6 bases from V and 0 bases from J, with 33 bases between. From germline, CDR1 is MNHNS and CDR2 SASEGT.

The genes are TRBV6-1 and TRBJ2-6; TRBD2 is a possible D gene (10 bases). The sequence came from a female donor with Graves disease. This material consisted of peripheral blood mononuclear cells (PBMCs), taken when the disease was refractory, from a patient treated with antithyroid drugs. CDR3 sequence: CASSQPGQGSTSGTSSGANVLTF. The CDR3 nucleotides read TGTGCCAGCAGCCAACCGGGACAGGGATCCACTAGCGGGACTAGCTCTGGGGCCAACGTCCTGACTTTC.